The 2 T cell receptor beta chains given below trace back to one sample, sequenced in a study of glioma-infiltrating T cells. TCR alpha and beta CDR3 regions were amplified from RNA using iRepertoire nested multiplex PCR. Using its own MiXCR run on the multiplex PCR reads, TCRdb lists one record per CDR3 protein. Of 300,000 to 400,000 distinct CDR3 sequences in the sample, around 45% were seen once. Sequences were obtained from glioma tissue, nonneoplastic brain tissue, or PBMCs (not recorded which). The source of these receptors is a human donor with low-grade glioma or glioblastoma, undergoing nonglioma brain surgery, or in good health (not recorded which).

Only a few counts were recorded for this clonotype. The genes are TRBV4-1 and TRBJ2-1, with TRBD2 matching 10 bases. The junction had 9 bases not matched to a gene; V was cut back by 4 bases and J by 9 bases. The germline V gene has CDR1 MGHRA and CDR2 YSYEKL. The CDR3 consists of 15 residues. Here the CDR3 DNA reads TGCGCCAGCAGCCTGGCCGGGACTAGCGTGGGTGAGCAGTTCTTC. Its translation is CASSLAGTSVGEQFF.

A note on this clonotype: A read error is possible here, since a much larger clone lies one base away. In DNA form, the CDR3 reads TGTGCCATCATCATCCGCCTTGCGGACACTGAAGCTTTCTTT. It codes for CAIIIRLADTEAFF. The rearrangement joins TRBV6-2 or TRBV6-3 to TRBJ1-1, with D unclear. The germline V gene has CDR1 MNHEY and CDR2 SVGEGT. Trimming shortened V by 10 bases and J by 3 bases, and 18 bases separated the two germline ends. This CDR3 comprises 14 residues.